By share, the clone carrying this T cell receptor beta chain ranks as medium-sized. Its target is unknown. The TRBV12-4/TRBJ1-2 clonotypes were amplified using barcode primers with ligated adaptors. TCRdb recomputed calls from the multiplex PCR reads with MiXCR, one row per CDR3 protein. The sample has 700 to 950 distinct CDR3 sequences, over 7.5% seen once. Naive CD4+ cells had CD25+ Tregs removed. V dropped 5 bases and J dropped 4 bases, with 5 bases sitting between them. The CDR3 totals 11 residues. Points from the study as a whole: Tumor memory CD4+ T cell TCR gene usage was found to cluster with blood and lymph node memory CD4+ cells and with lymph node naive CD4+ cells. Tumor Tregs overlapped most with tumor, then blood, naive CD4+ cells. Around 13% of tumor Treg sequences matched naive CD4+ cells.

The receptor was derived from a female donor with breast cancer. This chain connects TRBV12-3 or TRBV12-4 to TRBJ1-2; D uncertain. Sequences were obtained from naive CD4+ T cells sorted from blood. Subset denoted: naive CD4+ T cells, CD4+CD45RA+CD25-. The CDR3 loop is CASSDRYGYTF. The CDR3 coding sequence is TGTGCCAGCAGTGATCGCTATGGCTACACCTTC.